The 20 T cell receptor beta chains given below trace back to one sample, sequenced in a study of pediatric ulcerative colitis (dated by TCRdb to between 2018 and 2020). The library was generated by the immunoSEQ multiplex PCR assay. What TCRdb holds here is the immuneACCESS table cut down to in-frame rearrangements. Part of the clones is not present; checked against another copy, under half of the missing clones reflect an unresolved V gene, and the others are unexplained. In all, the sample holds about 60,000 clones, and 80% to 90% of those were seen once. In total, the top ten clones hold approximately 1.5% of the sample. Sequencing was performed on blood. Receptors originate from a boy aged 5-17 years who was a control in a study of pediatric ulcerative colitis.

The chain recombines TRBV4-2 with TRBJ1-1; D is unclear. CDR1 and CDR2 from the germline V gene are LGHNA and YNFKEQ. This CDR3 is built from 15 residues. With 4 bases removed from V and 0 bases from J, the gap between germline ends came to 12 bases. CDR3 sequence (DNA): TGTGCCAGCAGCCCCGCCCAAGGGATGAACACTGAAGCTTTCTTT. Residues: CASSPAQGMNTEAFF.

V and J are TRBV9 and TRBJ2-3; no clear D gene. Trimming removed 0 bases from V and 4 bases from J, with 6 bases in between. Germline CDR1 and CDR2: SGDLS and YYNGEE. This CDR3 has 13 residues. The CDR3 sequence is CASSVAGSDTQYF. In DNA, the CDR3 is TGTGCCAGCAGCGTAGCGGGTTCAGATACGCAGTATTTT.

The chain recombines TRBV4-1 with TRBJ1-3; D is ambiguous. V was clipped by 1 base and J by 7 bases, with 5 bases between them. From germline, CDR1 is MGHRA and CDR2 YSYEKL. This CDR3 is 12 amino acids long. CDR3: CASSQGRNTIYF. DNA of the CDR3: TGCGCCAGCAGCCAAGGCCGGAACACCATATATTTT.

The CDR3 reads CASSLVGGGLNTGELFF. For the CDR3, the DNA is TGTGCCAGCAGCTTAGTAGGTGGGGGGCTGAACACCGGGGAGCTGTTTTTT. V usage is TRBV7-2 and J usage is TRBJ2-2; D might be TRBD1 or TRBD2, each matching 6 bases. The germline CDR1 and CDR2 sequences are SGHTA and FQGNSA. V was trimmed by 1 base and J by 1 base, leaving 13 bases between them. This CDR3 has 17 amino acids.

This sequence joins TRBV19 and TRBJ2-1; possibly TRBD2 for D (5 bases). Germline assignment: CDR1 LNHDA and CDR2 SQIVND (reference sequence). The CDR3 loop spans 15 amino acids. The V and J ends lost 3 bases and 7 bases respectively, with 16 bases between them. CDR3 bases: TGTGCCAGTAGTATCATACTAGTCTCTAGTAATGAGCAGTTCTTC. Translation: CASSIILVSSNEQFF. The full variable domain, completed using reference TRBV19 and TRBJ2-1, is DGGITQSPKYLFRKEGQNVTLSCEQNLNHDAMYWYRQDPGQGLRLIYYSQIVNDFQKGDIAEGYSVSREKKESFPLTVTSAQKNPTAFYLCASSIILVSSNEQFFGPGTRLTVL.

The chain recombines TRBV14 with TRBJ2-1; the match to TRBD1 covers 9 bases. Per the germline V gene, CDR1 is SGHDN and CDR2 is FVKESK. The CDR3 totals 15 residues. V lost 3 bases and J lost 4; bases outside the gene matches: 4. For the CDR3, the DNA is TGTGCCAGCAGCCACCCGGGACAGGGATACAATGAGCAGTTCTTC. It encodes CASSHPGQGYNEQFF.

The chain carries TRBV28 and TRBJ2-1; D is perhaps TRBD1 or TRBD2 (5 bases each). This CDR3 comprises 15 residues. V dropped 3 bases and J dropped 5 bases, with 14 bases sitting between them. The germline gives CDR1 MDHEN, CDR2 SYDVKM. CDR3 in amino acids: CASSLRGSIHNEQFF. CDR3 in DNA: TGTGCCAGCAGTTTGAGGGGAAGTATACACAATGAGCAGTTCTTC.

The CDR3: CASSQEWTGAPDTQYF. The CDR3 region has the DNA TGTGCCAGCAGCCAAGAGTGGACAGGGGCTCCAGATACGCAGTATTTT. The chain employs TRBV4-2 and TRBJ2-3; 9 bases fit TRBD1. The germline V gene has CDR1 LGHNA and CDR2 YNFKEQ. CDR3 length: 16 amino acids. V gave up 0 bases and J gave up 4 bases; unmatched junction bases: 5.

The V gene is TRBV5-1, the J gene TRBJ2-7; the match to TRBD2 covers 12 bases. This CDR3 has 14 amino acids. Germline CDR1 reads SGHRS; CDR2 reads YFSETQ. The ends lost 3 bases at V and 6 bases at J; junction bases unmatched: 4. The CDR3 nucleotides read TGCGCCAGCAGCTCTAGCGGGGGGGCCTCCGAGCAGTACTTC. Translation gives CASSSSGGASEQYF.

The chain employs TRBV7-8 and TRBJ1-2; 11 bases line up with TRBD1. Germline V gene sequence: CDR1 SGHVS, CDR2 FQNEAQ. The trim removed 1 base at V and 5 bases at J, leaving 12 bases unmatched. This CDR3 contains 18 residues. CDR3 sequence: CASSLDHLGQGEPYGYTF. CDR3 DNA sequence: TGTGCCAGCAGCTTAGATCATTTGGGACAGGGGGAACCTTATGGCTACACCTTC.

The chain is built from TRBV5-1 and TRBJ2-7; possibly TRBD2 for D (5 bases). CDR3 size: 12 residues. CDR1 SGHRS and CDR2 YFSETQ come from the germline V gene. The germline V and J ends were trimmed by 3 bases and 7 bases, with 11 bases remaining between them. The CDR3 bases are TGCGCCAGCAGCTCCACTAGAACAGAGCAGTACTTC. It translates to CASSSTRTEQYF.

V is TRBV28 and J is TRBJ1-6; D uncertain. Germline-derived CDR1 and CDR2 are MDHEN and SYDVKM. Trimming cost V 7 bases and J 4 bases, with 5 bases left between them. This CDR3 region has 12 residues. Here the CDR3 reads CASNLYNSPLHF. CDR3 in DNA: TGTGCCAGCAACCTATATAATTCACCCCTCCACTTT.

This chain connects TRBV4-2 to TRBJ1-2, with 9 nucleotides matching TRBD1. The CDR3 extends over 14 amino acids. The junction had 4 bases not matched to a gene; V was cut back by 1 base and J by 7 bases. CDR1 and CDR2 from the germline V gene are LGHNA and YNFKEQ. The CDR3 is CASSQATGGGGYTF. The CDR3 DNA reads TGTGCCAGCAGCCAAGCGACAGGGGGGGGTGGCTACACCTTC.

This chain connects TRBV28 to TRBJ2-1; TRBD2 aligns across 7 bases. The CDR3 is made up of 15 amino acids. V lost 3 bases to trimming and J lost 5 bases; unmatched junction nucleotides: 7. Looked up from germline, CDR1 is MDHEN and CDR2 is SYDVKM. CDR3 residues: CASSFSLAENNEQFF. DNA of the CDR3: TGTGCCAGCAGTTTTTCCCTAGCGGAAAACAATGAGCAGTTCTTC.

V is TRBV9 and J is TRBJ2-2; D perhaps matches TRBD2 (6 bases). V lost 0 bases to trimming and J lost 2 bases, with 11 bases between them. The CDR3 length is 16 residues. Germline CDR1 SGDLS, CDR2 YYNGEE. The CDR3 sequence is CASSVGVGLNTGELFF. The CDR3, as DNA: TGTGCCAGCAGCGTAGGGGTGGGACTTAACACCGGGGAGCTGTTTTTT. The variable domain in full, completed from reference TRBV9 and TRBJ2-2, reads DSGVTQTPKHLITATGQRVTLRCSPRSGDLSVYWYQQSLDQGLQFLIQYYNGEERAKGNILERFSAQQFPDLHSELNLSSLELGDSALYFCASSVGVGLNTGELFFGEGSRLTVL.

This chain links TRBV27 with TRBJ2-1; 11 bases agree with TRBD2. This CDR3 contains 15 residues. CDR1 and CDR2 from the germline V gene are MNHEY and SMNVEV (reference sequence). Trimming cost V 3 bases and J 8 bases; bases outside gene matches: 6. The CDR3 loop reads CASSFASGRWHEQFF. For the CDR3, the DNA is TGTGCCAGCAGTTTCGCTAGCGGGAGGTGGCATGAGCAGTTCTTC.

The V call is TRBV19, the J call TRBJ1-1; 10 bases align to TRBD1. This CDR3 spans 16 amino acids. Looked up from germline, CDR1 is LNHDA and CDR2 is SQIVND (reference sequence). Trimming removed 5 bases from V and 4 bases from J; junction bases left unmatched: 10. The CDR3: CASSLFADRGGTEAFF. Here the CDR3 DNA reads TGTGCCAGTAGTCTGTTCGCGGACAGGGGGGGCACTGAAGCTTTCTTT.

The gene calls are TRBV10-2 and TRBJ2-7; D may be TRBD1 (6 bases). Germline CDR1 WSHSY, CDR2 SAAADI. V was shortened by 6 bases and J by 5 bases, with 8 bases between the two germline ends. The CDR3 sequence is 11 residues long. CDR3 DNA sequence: TGCGCCAGCAGCGCAGGGGACGAGCAGTACTTC. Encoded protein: CASSAGDEQYF.

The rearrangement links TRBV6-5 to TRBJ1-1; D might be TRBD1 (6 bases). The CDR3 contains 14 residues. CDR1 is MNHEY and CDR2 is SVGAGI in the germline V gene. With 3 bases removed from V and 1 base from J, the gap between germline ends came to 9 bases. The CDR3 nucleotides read TGTGCCAGCAGTTATCAGGGGAGGAACACTGAAGCTTTCTTT. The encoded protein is CASSYQGRNTEAFF.

CDR3: CASSDYFGDNEQFF. The CDR3 DNA reads as TGCGCCAGCAGTGATTATTTCGGGGACAATGAGCAGTTCTTC. V and J are TRBV10-1 and TRBJ2-1; weak D call: TRBD2 (5 bases). The CDR3 runs 14 residues. The V gene lost 3 bases and the J gene lost 5 bases, with 11 bases spanning the gap. Germline V gene lookup returns CDR1 WNHNN and CDR2 SYGVQD (reference sequence).